This TCR beta chain was recovered during a study of shared clonotypes between healthy human individuals. General study results and limits: Despite large depth, sorted-subset datasets appeared incompletely sequenced.

The CDR3 is made up of 12 amino acids. The germline gives CDR1 SEHNR, CDR2 FQNEAQ (reference sequence). V dropped 2 bases and J dropped 6 bases, with 6 bases sitting between them. Comments on this clone: The target antigen is unknown. This CDR3 is also generated by other DNA sequences in the sample.

CD8 cells classed as naive were CD45RO-negative and positively selected for CCR7, excluding terminally differentiated effector memory CD45RA+ cells. TCRdb's copy holds only in-frame clones and misses some; the assay was immunoSEQ multiplex PCR. Here the sample spans under 2,000,000 clones, 85% to 95% being singletons. The chain carries TRBV7-9 and TRBJ2-3, with no clear D. Sequencing was done on a sample of naive CD8+ T cells sorted from blood. The TCR originated in a man between 18 and 29 years old in good health. The CDR3 nucleotides read TGTGCCAGCAGCTTAAGAGCGGATACGCAGTATTTT. This codes for CASSLRADTQYF.